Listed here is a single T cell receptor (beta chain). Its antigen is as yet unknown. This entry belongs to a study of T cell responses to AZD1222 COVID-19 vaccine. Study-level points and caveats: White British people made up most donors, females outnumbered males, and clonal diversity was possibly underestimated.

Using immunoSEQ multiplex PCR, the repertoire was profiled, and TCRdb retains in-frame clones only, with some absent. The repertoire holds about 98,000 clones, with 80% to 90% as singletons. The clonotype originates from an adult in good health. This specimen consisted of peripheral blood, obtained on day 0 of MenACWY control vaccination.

The CDR3 nucleotides are TGTGCCAGCAGTGAACCCGGCCTTTACGAGCAGTACTTC. Encoded protein: CASSEPGLYEQYF. The chain is built from TRBV25-1 and TRBJ2-7; D ambiguous. The germline V gene encodes CDR1 MGHDK and CDR2 SYGVNS. Between the trimmed V and J ends, which lost 2 bases and 4 bases, there was a span of 9 bases. The CDR3 has 13 amino acids.